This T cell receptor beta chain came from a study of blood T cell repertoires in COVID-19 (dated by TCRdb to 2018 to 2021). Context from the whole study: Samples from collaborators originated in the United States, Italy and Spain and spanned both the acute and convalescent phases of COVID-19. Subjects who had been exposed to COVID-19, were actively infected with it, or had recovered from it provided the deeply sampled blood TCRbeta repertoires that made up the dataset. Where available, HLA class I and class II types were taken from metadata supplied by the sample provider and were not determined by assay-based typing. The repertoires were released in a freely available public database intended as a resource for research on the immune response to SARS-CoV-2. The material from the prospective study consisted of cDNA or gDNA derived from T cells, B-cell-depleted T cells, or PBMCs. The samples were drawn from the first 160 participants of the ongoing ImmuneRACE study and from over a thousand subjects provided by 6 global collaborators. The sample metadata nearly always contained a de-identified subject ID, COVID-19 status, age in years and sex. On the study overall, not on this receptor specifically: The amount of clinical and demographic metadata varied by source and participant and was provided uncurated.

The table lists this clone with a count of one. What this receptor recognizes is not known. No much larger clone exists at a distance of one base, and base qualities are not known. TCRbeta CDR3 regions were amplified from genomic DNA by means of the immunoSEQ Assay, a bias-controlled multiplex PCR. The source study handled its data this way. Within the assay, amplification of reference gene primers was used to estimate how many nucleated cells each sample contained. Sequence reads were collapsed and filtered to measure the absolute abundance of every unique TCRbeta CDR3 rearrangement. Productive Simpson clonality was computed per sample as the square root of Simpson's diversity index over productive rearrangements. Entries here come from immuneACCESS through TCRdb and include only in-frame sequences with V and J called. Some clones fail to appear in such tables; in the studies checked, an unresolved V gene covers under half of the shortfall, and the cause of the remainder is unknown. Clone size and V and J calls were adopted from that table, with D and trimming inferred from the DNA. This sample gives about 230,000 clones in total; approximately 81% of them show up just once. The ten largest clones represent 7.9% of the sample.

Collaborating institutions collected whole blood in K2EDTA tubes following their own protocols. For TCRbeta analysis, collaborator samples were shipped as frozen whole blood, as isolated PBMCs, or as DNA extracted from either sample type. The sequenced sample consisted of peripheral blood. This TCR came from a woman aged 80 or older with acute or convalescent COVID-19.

The bases read TGTGCCAGCAGTTACGGGGGGGCACTGAACACTGAAGCTTTCTTT. Its protein product is CASSYGGALNTEAFF. Here the chain combines TRBV6-5 and TRBJ1-1; perhaps TRBD1 is the D gene, with 6 bases matching. According to the germline V gene, CDR1 reads MNHEY and CDR2 reads SVGAGI. Inclusive of the bounding cysteine and phenylalanine, the CDR3 is 15 residues long. Just the 45-base CDR3 DNA is kept, in frame starting at base 1. V is reduced by 2 bases and J by 0 bases, leaving a spacing of 10 bases between them.